A selection of T cell receptor beta chains follows, all from one sample in a study of human T cells and chemical hapten exposure. TCRdb ran MiXCR on the RACE reads and lists one entry per CDR3 protein. The sample records roughly 54,000 distinct CDR3 sequences, 9.5% to 10% being singletons. Sequenced here: whole blood, sampled in connection with sensitization to the hapten diphenylcyclopropenone (DPC). These receptors were collected from a woman aged 50 to 60 with alopecia areata. Some clones in this sample may be carry-over from other donors' samples. The CDR3 runs from the conserved cysteine through the conserved F or W. D genes are given only for firm matches. Expanded clones get a size class; other rows say once, few or many, or leave the size out.

cdr3_nt: TGTGCCAGCAGCCTCGTCACGGGGGGCAGCACAGATACGCAGTATTTT
cdr3_aa: CASSLVTGGSTDTQYF
v_call: TRBV4-2
d_call: NA
clone_size: NA
j_call: TRBJ2-3
cdr3_length: 16

cdr3_nt: TGTGCCAGCAGGTCCTCGTCCACAGGGGGCACTGAAGCTTTCTTT
cdr3_aa: CASRSSSTGGTEAFF
v_call: TRBV6-2/TRBV6-3
d_call: TRBD1
clone_size: NA
j_call: TRBJ1-1
cdr3_length: 15

cdr3_nt: TGCGCCAGCAGCCCCGGGATGGGACAGATTTATGGCTACACCTTC
cdr3_aa: CASSPGMGQIYGYTF
v_call: TRBV5-1
d_call: TRBD1
clone_size: NA
j_call: TRBJ1-2
cdr3_length: 15

cdr3_nt: TGTGCCAGCAGAACACCGAATAATGAAAAACTGTTTTTT
cdr3_aa: CASRTPNNEKLFF
v_call: TRBV6-1
d_call: NA
clone_size: once
j_call: TRBJ1-4
cdr3_length: 13

cdr3_nt: TGTGCCAGCAGGGGGCCGGGACAGGCGCCTGAAGCTTTCTTT
cdr3_aa: CASRGPGQAPEAFF
v_call: TRBV5-5
d_call: TRBD1
clone_size: many
j_call: TRBJ1-1
cdr3_length: 14

cdr3_nt: TGTGCCAGCAGTTACTCGAGGGGGGCGGACGGAAAACTGTTTTTT
cdr3_aa: CASSYSRGADGKLFF
v_call: TRBV6-5
d_call: NA
clone_size: NA
j_call: TRBJ1-4
cdr3_length: 15

cdr3_nt: TGTGCCAGCAGTTTAATCAATCAGCCCCAGCATTTT
cdr3_aa: CASSLINQPQHF
v_call: TRBV28
d_call: NA
clone_size: few
j_call: TRBJ1-5
cdr3_length: 12

cdr3_nt: TGTGCCAGCAGCGCAGGGGGACAAGCTTTCTTT
cdr3_aa: CASSAGGQAFF
v_call: TRBV9
d_call: TRBD1
clone_size: NA
j_call: TRBJ1-1
cdr3_length: 11

cdr3_nt: TGTGCCAGCAGCTTAAGAAGTTACGAGCAGTACTTC
cdr3_aa: CASSLRSYEQYF
v_call: TRBV7-2
d_call: NA
clone_size: few
j_call: TRBJ2-7
cdr3_length: 12

cdr3_nt: TGTGCCAGCAGCCCGGACAGGGGCCTCCTTAATGAAAAACTGTTTTTT
cdr3_aa: CASSPDRGLLNEKLFF
v_call: TRBV7-9
d_call: TRBD1
clone_size: NA
j_call: TRBJ1-4
cdr3_length: 16

cdr3_nt: TGTGCCAGCAGTAACGGACGAGGAAGAGAGACCCAGTACTTC
cdr3_aa: CASSNGRGRETQYF
v_call: TRBV6-6
d_call: NA
clone_size: many
j_call: TRBJ2-5
cdr3_length: 14

cdr3_nt: TGTGCCACCAGTGAAAACGGGGAGCGGGATCCCCAGCATTTT
cdr3_aa: CATSENGERDPQHF
v_call: TRBV24-1
d_call: NA
clone_size: NA
j_call: TRBJ1-5
cdr3_length: 14

cdr3_nt: TGTGCCAGTAGTATAGCGTGGGGACCGAATCAGCCCCAGCATTTT
cdr3_aa: CASSIAWGPNQPQHF
v_call: TRBV19
d_call: NA
clone_size: NA
j_call: TRBJ1-5
cdr3_length: 15

cdr3_nt: TGCAGTGCCAGTCTAGCCGACAGGAACACTGAAGCTTTCTTT
cdr3_aa: CSASLADRNTEAFF
v_call: TRBV20-1
d_call: NA
clone_size: NA
j_call: TRBJ1-1
cdr3_length: 14

cdr3_nt: TGCGCCAGCAGGATAGCGGGACGAGAAAGCAATGAGCAGTTCTTC
cdr3_aa: CASRIAGRESNEQFF
v_call: TRBV5-1
d_call: TRBD2
clone_size: many
j_call: TRBJ2-1
cdr3_length: 15

cdr3_nt: TGCAGCGTTGGAGTATTTGAAGCTTTCTTT
cdr3_aa: CSVGVFEAFF
v_call: TRBV29-1
d_call: NA
clone_size: once
j_call: TRBJ1-1
cdr3_length: 10

cdr3_nt: TGCAGTGCTACCCGGGACAGGGGGGCCTACGAGCAGTACTTC
cdr3_aa: CSATRDRGAYEQYF
v_call: TRBV20-1
d_call: TRBD1
clone_size: many
j_call: TRBJ2-7
cdr3_length: 14

cdr3_nt: TGCAGCGTTGCCCAGGATCGTGACATCTACGAGCAGTACTTC
cdr3_aa: CSVAQDRDIYEQYF
v_call: TRBV29-1
d_call: NA
clone_size: NA
j_call: TRBJ2-7
cdr3_length: 14

cdr3_nt: TGTGCCAGCAGCAAACTGGGGACTACCTACTACGAGCAGTACTTC
cdr3_aa: CASSKLGTTYYEQYF
v_call: TRBV21-1
d_call: NA
clone_size: few
j_call: TRBJ2-7
cdr3_length: 15

cdr3_nt: TGTGCCAGCTCACCTCGGCTTTCCTACAATGAGCAGTTCTTC
cdr3_aa: CASSPRLSYNEQFF
v_call: TRBV18
d_call: NA
clone_size: many
j_call: TRBJ2-1
cdr3_length: 14

cdr3_nt: TGTGCCAGCAGCGTTGAACTAGCGGATTCTAGCACAGATACGCAGTATTTT
cdr3_aa: CASSVELADSSTDTQYF
v_call: TRBV9
d_call: TRBD2
clone_size: many
j_call: TRBJ2-3
cdr3_length: 17

cdr3_nt: TGTGCCAGCAGTCGGGGGGGGTACGAGCAGTACTTC
cdr3_aa: CASSRGGYEQYF
v_call: TRBV6-6
d_call: TRBD2
clone_size: few
j_call: TRBJ2-7
cdr3_length: 12

cdr3_nt: TGTGCCAGCAGTTCGGGACCGATCTATGGCTACACCTTC
cdr3_aa: CASSSGPIYGYTF
v_call: TRBV12-3/TRBV12-4
d_call: NA
clone_size: few
j_call: TRBJ1-2
cdr3_length: 13

cdr3_nt: TGCAGCGTCCGGGCGGGGGAAAAACTGTTTTTT
cdr3_aa: CSVRAGEKLFF
v_call: TRBV29-1
d_call: NA
clone_size: few
j_call: TRBJ1-4
cdr3_length: 11

cdr3_nt: TGTGCCAGCAGCCCGTCCTTTGGGGCTAGCAATCAGCCCCGGCATTTT
cdr3_aa: CASSPSFGASNQPRHF
v_call: TRBV3-1
d_call: NA
clone_size: NA
j_call: TRBJ1-5
cdr3_length: 16

cdr3_nt: TGTGCCAGCAGTTGGTACACCCCGAACACCGGGGAGCTGTTTTTT
cdr3_aa: CASSWYTPNTGELFF
v_call: TRBV6-5
d_call: NA
clone_size: few
j_call: TRBJ2-2
cdr3_length: 15

cdr3_nt: TGCGCCAGCAACCCTTGGGACAGCGCCAAAAGGGATACGCAGTATTTT
cdr3_aa: CASNPWDSAKRDTQYF
v_call: TRBV5-1
d_call: TRBD1
clone_size: few
j_call: TRBJ2-3
cdr3_length: 16

cdr3_nt: TGTGCCAGCAGTTTCAGTGGGAATGAAAAACTGTTTTTT
cdr3_aa: CASSFSGNEKLFF
v_call: TRBV28
d_call: NA
clone_size: NA
j_call: TRBJ1-4
cdr3_length: 13